The next 25 T cell receptor beta chains were all read from a single sample in a study of brain T cells in children with intractable seizures. The assay was immunoSEQ multiplex PCR, and TCRdb's table has in-frame clones only and misses some. The sample consists of 110,000 or so clones, under 95% of them appearing once. The source was peripheral blood, collected at surgery. The receptors were gathered from a boy under two years old with hemimegalencephaly and intractable seizures.

The genes are TRBV6-2 or TRBV6-3 and TRBJ2-5; TRBD2 aligns across 11 bases. This CDR3 spans 17 amino acids. Germline V gene lookup returns CDR1 MNHEY and CDR2 SVGEGT. Trimming removed 6 bases from V and 9 bases from J; junction bases left unmatched: 18. The CDR3 DNA follows: TGTGCCAGCAGCCGATCCACCTCGACTAGCGGGGTTGGGGCCCAGTACTTC. Translated: CASSRSTSTSGVGAQYF.

The chain uses TRBV9 and TRBJ2-2; 7 nucleotides match TRBD2. CDR1 and CDR2 from the germline V gene are SGDLS and YYNGEE. The CDR3 extends over 16 amino acids. After removal of 0 bases from V and 5 bases from J, the junction contained 7 bases not matched to a gene. CDR3 in amino acids: CASSVGGSLQTGELFF. The CDR3 region has the DNA TGTGCCAGCAGCGTAGGCGGGAGTTTGCAGACCGGGGAGCTGTTTTTT.

The rearrangement links TRBV3-1 (or the pseudogene TRBV3-2) to TRBJ2-3; 8 nucleotides match TRBD2. The CDR3 totals 16 residues. Germline V gene sequence: CDR1 LGHDT, CDR2 YNNKEL (reference sequence). Germline trimming cut 6 bases from V and 5 bases from J; bases unmatched to any gene: 13. In nucleotides, the CDR3 is TGTGCCAGCAGTAAAGACAGCGGGAGATGGGGAGATACGCAGTATTTT. Translating gives CASSKDSGRWGDTQYF.

By proportion, this clone is medium-sized. The rearrangement joins TRBV28 to TRBJ2-7, with D maybe TRBD1 (6 bases). Trimming took off 3 bases at V and 0 bases at J, with 15 bases between the two ends. This CDR3 is built from 16 residues. Germline lookup yields CDR1 MDHEN and CDR2 SYDVKM. The chain's CDR3 is CASSFRPDSPSYEQYF. CDR3 bases: TGTGCCAGCAGTTTCCGACCGGACAGTCCCTCCTACGAGCAGTACTTC.

The chain links TRBV5-4 to TRBJ1-1; D call uncertain. The CDR3 has 14 residues. Trimming pared 0 bases from V and 0 bases from J, leaving 6 bases between. In germline, CDR1 is SGHNT, CDR2 YYREEE (reference sequence). The CDR3: CASSLATLNTEAFF. CDR3 sequence (DNA): TGTGCCAGCAGCTTGGCGACCCTGAACACTGAAGCTTTCTTT.

The V and J genes are TRBV3-1 (or the pseudogene TRBV3-2) and TRBJ2-3; 7 bases are a match to TRBD2. V gave up 6 bases and J gave up 2 bases; unmatched junction bases: 8. From germline, CDR1 is LGHDT and CDR2 YNNKEL (reference sequence). The CDR3 is made up of 15 amino acids. CDR3 loop: CASSPSGTLTDTQYF. The CDR3 nucleotides read TGTGCCAGCAGTCCCAGCGGGACCCTCACAGATACGCAGTATTTT.

V and J are TRBV5-5 and TRBJ2-7, with a tentative D call TRBD1 (6 bases). Germline CDR1 reads SGHKS; CDR2 reads YYEKEE (reference sequence). This CDR3 comprises 12 residues. V was clipped by 4 bases and J by 4 bases, with 9 bases between them. The CDR3 loop is CASSPRGYEQYF. The CDR3 bases are TGTGCCAGCAGCCCTAGGGGGTACGAGCAGTACTTC.

The V gene is TRBV30, the J gene TRBJ1-5, with a weak D call TRBD1 (6 bases). V was shortened by 0 bases and J by 7 bases, with 16 bases between the two germline ends. CDR3 size: 15 residues. Per germline, CDR1 GTSNPN and CDR2 SVGIG (reference sequence). DNA of the CDR3: TGTGCCTGGAGTGTTGAATGGGGGCTCGGGCAGCCCCAGCATTTT. This codes for CAWSVEWGLGQPQHF.

The genes are TRBV5-1 and TRBJ2-4; weak D call: TRBD2 (5 bases). V lost 0 bases and J lost 0, with 13 bases in between. Germline V CDR1 and CDR2: SGHRS, YFSETQ. The CDR3 contains 17 residues. DNA of the CDR3: TGCGCCAGCAGCTTGGAGGGTAGCGTAATAGCCAAAAACATTCAGTACTTC. Amino acid sequence: CASSLEGSVIAKNIQYF.

The chain employs TRBV5-1 and TRBJ1-1, with 7 bases fitting TRBD1. This CDR3 is built from 15 residues. The germline gives CDR1 SGHRS, CDR2 YFSETQ. The junction had 9 bases not matched to a gene; V was cut back by 2 bases and J by 5 bases. The CDR3: CASSFETGQVTEAFF. The DNA for the CDR3 is TGCGCCAGCAGCTTTGAGACAGGGCAGGTTACTGAAGCTTTCTTT.

V and J are TRBV21-1 and TRBJ2-7; the D call TRBD1 from the table was never checked on the DNA. TRBV21-1 is assigned pseudogene status. This CDR3 spans 16 amino acids. CDR3 protein: CASSRRPGQRSIEQYF. The CDR3, as DNA: TGTGCCAGCAGCCGACGACCGGGACAGCGGTCTATCGAGCAGTACTTC.

V and J are TRBV4-1 and TRBJ2-7; 13 nucleotides match TRBD2. Per the germline V gene, CDR1 is MGHRA and CDR2 is YSYEKL. After removal of 6 bases from V and 2 bases from J, the junction contained 10 bases not matched to a gene. CDR3 size: 17 residues. The CDR3 nucleotides read TGCGCCAGCAGACAACAACTAGCGGGAGGGCCTACCTACGAGCAGTACTTC. This encodes CASRQQLAGGPTYEQYF.

V is TRBV18 and J is TRBJ2-3, with D perhaps matching TRBD2 (5 bases). The CDR3 is 14 amino acids. CDR1 KGHSH and CDR2 LQKENI come from the germline V gene. V was pared by 3 bases and J by 0 bases, with 7 bases between. CDR3 nucleotide sequence: TGTGCCAGCTCACCCGGCGGGAGCACAGATACGCAGTATTTT. This sequence encodes CASSPGGSTDTQYF. Filled out from reference TRBV18 and TRBJ2-3, the complete variable domain reads NAGVMQNPRHLVRRRGQEARLRCSPMKGHSHVYWYRQLPEEGLKFMVYLQKENIIDESGMPKERFSAEFPKEGPSILRIQQVVRGDSAAYFCASSPGGSTDTQYFGPGTRLTVL.

The rearrangement links TRBV29-1 to TRBJ2-7; 9 bases fit TRBD1. The CDR3 covers 13 residues. V shed 6 bases and J 2 bases; nucleotides not matched to a gene: 5. The germline V gene encodes CDR1 SQVTM and CDR2 ANQGSEA. CDR3 in DNA: TGCAGCGTGGAGACAGGGGGAACCTACGAGCAGTACTTC. It specifies CSVETGGTYEQYF.

The chain joins TRBV29-1 to TRBJ1-2, with 7 positions matching TRBD1. Germline CDR1 reads SQVTM; CDR2 reads ANQGSEA. The V and J ends lost 4 bases and 0 bases, in that order; junction bases with no gene match: 14. The CDR3 is 17 residues long. The DNA for the CDR3 is TGCAGCGTTGTTCGGTCCAGGGGGATGGGAGCTAACTATGGCTACACCTTC. It yields the protein CSVVRSRGMGANYGYTF.

V usage is TRBV5-1 and J usage is TRBJ2-7, with TRBD1 identical over 9 bases. Germline CDR1 and CDR2: SGHRS and YFSETQ. V was clipped by 0 bases and J by 5 bases; unmatched bases: 9. The CDR3 has 16 residues. The CDR3 loop is CASSLGDGTGSNEQYF. The CDR3 DNA sequence: TGCGCCAGCAGCTTGGGGGATGGGACAGGGTCGAACGAGCAGTACTTC.

The rearrangement uses TRBV25-1 and TRBJ2-5; 7 nucleotides align to TRBD1. The V and J ends lost 4 bases and 4 bases, in that order; junction bases with no gene match: 12. This CDR3 region has 16 residues. CDR1 MGHDK and CDR2 SYGVNS come from the germline V gene. CDR3 DNA sequence: TGTGCCAGCAGTGTGAATCCCTCGACAGGGTCAGAGACCCAGTACTTC. Translated, it gives CASSVNPSTGSETQYF.

This clone was seen a few times. V and J are TRBV19 and TRBJ1-5, with D possibly TRBD1 on 5 matching bases. The CDR3 is 16 residues long. Germline V gene data show CDR1 as LNHDA and CDR2 as SQIVND (reference sequence). V was shortened by 5 bases and J by 2 bases, with 16 bases between the two germline ends. The CDR3 loop reads CASSPLVGDGNQPQHF. CDR3 bases: TGTGCCAGTAGTCCCTTAGTGGGGGACGGCAATCAGCCCCAGCATTTT.

The chain uses TRBV7-9 and TRBJ2-3; D not resolved. Germline CDR1 is SEHNR and CDR2 is FQNEAQ (reference sequence). This CDR3 contains 11 residues. The V end lost 2 bases, the J end lost 8 bases, and 5 bases lay between the germline ends. The CDR3 is CASSLPATQYF. Written as DNA, the CDR3 is TGTGCCAGCAGCTTACCTGCTACGCAGTATTTT.

The rearrangement links TRBV28 to TRBJ2-1; the D gene is possibly TRBD1 (6 bases). CDR3 length: 13 residues. The ends were cut back, 5 bases at V and 7 bases at J, with 12 bases in the middle. CDR1 is MDHEN and CDR2 is SYDVKM in the germline V gene. The CDR3 region has the DNA TGTGCCAGCAGTCCCCCCAGGGGAAATGAGCAGTTCTTC. Encoded protein: CASSPPRGNEQFF. Complete variable domain (other parts from reference TRBV28 and TRBJ2-1): DVKVTQSSRYLVKRTGEKVFLECVQDMDHENMFWYRQDPGLGLRLIYFSYDVKMKEKGDIPEGYSVSREKKERFSLILESASTNQTSMYLCASSPPRGNEQFFGPGTRLTVL.

This rearrangement joins TRBV6-5 to TRBJ2-3; the match to TRBD2 covers 7 bases. Trimming removed 5 bases from V and 2 bases from J; junction bases left unmatched: 7. Germline V gene data show CDR1 as MNHEY and CDR2 as SVGAGI. The length of the CDR3 is 15 residues. The CDR3 region is CASSSLAAYTDTQYF. The CDR3 coding sequence is TGTGCCAGCAGTAGCCTAGCGGCATACACAGATACGCAGTATTTT.

The chain employs TRBV29-1 and TRBJ1-2; D gene uncertain. Per germline, CDR1 SQVTM and CDR2 ANQGSEA. The germline V and J ends were trimmed by 0 bases and 8 bases, with 13 bases remaining between them. The CDR3 totals 13 residues. The CDR3 reads CSVEEDTRGGYTF. CDR3 bases: TGCAGCGTTGAAGAGGATACACGCGGGGGCTACACCTTC. The full variable domain, its missing parts supplied by reference TRBV29-1 and TRBJ1-2, is SAVISQKPSRDICQRGTSLTIQCQVDSQVTMMFWYRQQPGQSLTLIATANQGSEATYESGFVIDKFPISRPNLTFSTLTVSNMSPEDSSIYLCSVEEDTRGGYTFGSGTRLTVV.

This chain joins TRBV6-2 or TRBV6-3 and TRBJ1-1; 7 nucleotides align to TRBD1. CDR1 and CDR2 from the germline V gene are MNHEY and SVGEGT. CDR3 length: 19 residues. Trimming cost V 0 bases and J 1 base; bases outside gene matches: 14. The CDR3 DNA reads as TGTGCCAGCAGTTACTCGAGTTTTCTGTCGGGGACAGCGAACACTGAAGCTTTCTTT. Translation gives CASSYSSFLSGTANTEAFF.

This clone was seen once. This chain links TRBV2 with TRBJ2-3, with TRBD1 identical over 10 bases. Trimming at V came to 11 bases and at J to 2 bases, leaving 7 bases not matched to a gene. CDR1 SNHLY and CDR2 FYNNEI come from the germline V gene. The CDR3 is 14 amino acids. The chain's CDR3 is CAGPGTGATDTQYF. The CDR3 coding sequence is TGTGCCGGCCCCGGGACAGGGGCCACAGATACGCAGTATTTT.

The sample holds one count of this clone. V is TRBV6-5 and J is TRBJ1-2, with D possibly being TRBD1 (6 bases). Germline V gene lookup returns CDR1 MNHEY and CDR2 SVGAGI. V lost 6 bases and J lost 8, with 10 bases in between. The CDR3 is 11 amino acids. CDR3 sequence (DNA): TGTGCCAGCAGAAACAGGGACGGCTACACCTTC. It codes for CASRNRDGYTF.